Listed here are 25 T cell receptor beta chains from one sample, sequenced in a study of long-term antiretroviral therapy in people with HIV. Runs used v3.0 of the immunoSEQ assay and were done at survey level. Profiling relied on immunoSEQ multiplex PCR, and the TCRdb table lists in-frame clones only, not all of them. The sample carries about 39,000 clones, approximately 85% recorded once. The source material was unsorted PBMCs, sampled 3.1 years after starting antiretroviral therapy. The receptors come from a woman in her fifties or sixties with HIV.

V is TRBV6-5 and J is TRBJ2-5; TRBD1 matches at 9 bases. The CDR3 runs to 13 residues. Trimming cost V 6 bases and J 5 bases; bases outside gene matches: 4. Germline-derived CDR1 and CDR2 are MNHEY and SVGAGI. The CDR3 bases are TGTGCCAGCAGCAACACAGGGGGCGAGACCCAGTACTTC. Its translation is CASSNTGGETQYF.

The rearrangement links TRBV10-1 to TRBJ2-7; no definite D call. From germline, CDR1 is WNHNN and CDR2 SYGVQD (reference sequence). V lost 0 bases and J lost 3, with 6 bases in between. The CDR3 loop spans 13 amino acids. The CDR3 DNA follows: TGCGCCAGCAGTGAGTCCGGGCGCTACGAGCAGTACTTC. It encodes CASSESGRYEQYF.

The rearrangement uses TRBV15 and TRBJ1-3; D is ambiguous. Germline CDR1 reads LNHNV; CDR2 reads YYDKDF (reference sequence). The CDR3 extends over 16 amino acids. V was shortened by 3 bases and J by 1 base, with 13 bases between the two germline ends. CDR3 nucleotides: TGTGCCACCAGCAGGGGTCGGGTCCGTTCTGGAAACACCATATATTTT. Translation: CATSRGRVRSGNTIYF.

The chain has TRBV11-2 and TRBJ1-6, with no clear D. The ends were cut back, 3 bases at V and 6 bases at J, with 9 bases in the middle. CDR3 length equals 14 residues. The germline V gene has CDR1 SGHAT and CDR2 FQNNGV. The CDR3 nucleotides are TGTGCCAGCAGCTTCGGAACAGTTAATTCACCCCTCCACTTT. Translation gives CASSFGTVNSPLHF.

The chain recombines TRBV30 with TRBJ1-6; tentative D call: TRBD1 (6 bases). CDR3 length: 14 amino acids. Looked up from germline, CDR1 is GTSNPN and CDR2 is SVGIG (reference sequence). The V end lost 0 bases, the J end lost 10 bases, and 13 bases lay between the germline ends. Here the CDR3 reads CAWSVIRGLSPLHF. The CDR3, as DNA: TGTGCCTGGAGTGTGATCAGGGGTTTATCACCCCTCCACTTT.

This chain connects TRBV5-1 to TRBJ2-5, with 7 nucleotides matching TRBD1. From germline, CDR1 is SGHRS and CDR2 YFSETQ. CDR3 length equals 13 residues. V lost 0 bases, J lost 4 bases, and 0 bases stayed unmatched. In DNA form, the CDR3 reads TGCGCCAGCAGCTTGGACAGGGGAGAGACCCAGTACTTC. Protein sequence: CASSLDRGETQYF.

The count of this clone is one. The rearrangement links TRBV4-3 to TRBJ2-5; D is undetermined. CDR1 LGHNA and CDR2 YSLEER come from the germline V gene. The CDR3 is made up of 13 amino acids. The ends were cut back, 0 bases at V and 5 bases at J, with 7 bases in the middle. CDR3 protein: CASSQEYWETQYF. DNA of the CDR3: TGCGCCAGCAGCCAAGAATATTGGGAGACCCAGTACTTC.

The J gene is TRBJ1-1, the V gene TRBV5-4, with D hard to call. Germline V gene sequence: CDR1 SGHNT, CDR2 YYREEE (reference sequence). Between the trimmed V and J ends, which lost 4 bases and 0 bases, there was a span of 7 bases. The CDR3 totals 13 residues. The CDR3 sequence: CASSRNMNTEAFF. The CDR3 region has the DNA TGTGCCAGCAGCCGGAACATGAACACTGAAGCTTTCTTT.

Worth noting for this clone: An end of the junction differs from the germline gene, which may be a read error. This chain uses TRBV7-7 with TRBJ2-2; TRBD1 might be the D (6 bases). This CDR3 region has 16 residues. Germline V gene data show CDR1 as SSHAT and CDR2 as FNYEAQ (reference sequence). CDR3 region: CASSLNPLIGGGELFF. CDR3 DNA: TGTGCTAGCAGCTTAAACCCCCTTATAGGGGGCGGGGAGCTGTTTTTT.

The chain employs TRBV9 and TRBJ1-6, with no clear D. The CDR3 has 15 residues. Germline loops: CDR1 SGDLS, CDR2 YYNGEE. The V end was cut by 0 bases, the J end by 4 bases, with 8 bases between. Written as DNA, the CDR3 is TGTGCCAGCAGCGTAGCGGCGGATTATAATTCACCCCTCCACTTT. Its protein product is CASSVAADYNSPLHF.

Only one count was recorded for this clone. The V gene is TRBV30, the J gene TRBJ1-1; no clear D. The CDR3 has 13 residues. Germline V gives CDR1 GTSNPN, CDR2 SVGIG (reference sequence). Between the trimmed V and J ends, which lost 3 bases and 4 bases, there was a span of 12 bases. The CDR3 spells CAWRGQVFTEAFF. CDR3 DNA sequence: TGTGCCTGGAGGGGCCAGGTCTTCACTGAAGCTTTCTTT.

The chain uses TRBV7-9 and TRBJ2-3; TRBD1 or TRBD2 may be the D gene (5 bases each). The CDR3 consists of 14 residues. CDR1 and CDR2 from the germline V gene are SEHNR and FQNEAQ (reference sequence). V lost 5 bases and J 6 bases, leaving 15 bases between the germline ends. For the CDR3, the DNA is TGTGCCAGCAGCCGAATTCTCGGGGCTGATACGCAGTATTTT. Amino acids: CASSRILGADTQYF.

V is TRBV2 and J is TRBJ2-7; 7 nucleotides match TRBD1. From germline, CDR1 is SNHLY and CDR2 FYNNEI. Germline trimming cut 1 base from V and 2 bases from J; bases unmatched to any gene: 5. This CDR3 has 15 residues. This CDR3 is CASSEDFQGAYEQYF. In DNA, the CDR3 is TGTGCCAGCAGTGAAGACTTTCAGGGGGCCTACGAGCAGTACTTC. Looking up the rest from reference TRBV2 and TRBJ2-7 gives the full variable domain: EPEVTQTPSHQVTQMGQEVILRCVPISNHLYFYWYRQILGQKVEFLVSFYNNEISEKSEIFDDQFSVERPDGSNFTLKIRSTKLEDSAMYFCASSEDFQGAYEQYFGPGTRLTVT.

This sequence joins TRBV7-3 and TRBJ2-2, with D possibly being TRBD1 or TRBD2 (5 bases each). The CDR3 has 15 amino acids. Looked up from germline, CDR1 is SGHTA and CDR2 is FQGTGA. V dropped 1 base and J dropped 6 bases, with 12 bases sitting between them. The CDR3 spells CASSLRGGHPGELFF. The CDR3 DNA sequence: TGTGCCAGCAGCTTAAGGGGCGGGCACCCCGGGGAGCTGTTTTTT.

The chain couples TRBV5-4 to TRBJ2-7; D is possibly TRBD1 (6 bases). The CDR3 spans 14 residues. V was shortened by 4 bases and J by 2 bases, with 13 bases between the two germline ends. Germline V gene lookup returns CDR1 SGHNT and CDR2 YYREEE (reference sequence). CDR3 sequence: CASSGQGRTYEQYF. CDR3 sequence (DNA): TGTGCCAGCAGCGGTCAGGGGCGAACCTACGAGCAGTACTTC.

The chain carries TRBV7-8 and TRBJ1-5; no clear D. Germline-derived CDR1 and CDR2 are SGHVS and FQNEAQ. CDR3 length: 17 residues. With 3 bases removed from V and 8 bases from J, the gap between germline ends came to 23 bases. CDR3 region: CASSFNTAAGGVEPQHF. CDR3 in DNA: TGTGCCAGCAGCTTCAACACAGCCGCGGGAGGTGTTGAGCCCCAGCATTTT.

V and J are TRBV6-1 and TRBJ2-7, with 9 bases matching TRBD2. V dropped 9 bases and J dropped 3; count of bases not matched to a gene: 6. From germline, CDR1 is MNHNS and CDR2 SASEGT. This CDR3 comprises 13 residues. CDR3 bases: TGTGCCAGTGCGACTAGCGGCTACTACGAGCAGTACTTC. Translating it yields CASATSGYYEQYF.

The V gene is TRBV5-4, the J gene TRBJ1-1; possible D gene TRBD1, 5 bases. The CDR3 contains 14 residues. V lost 4 bases and J 4 bases, leaving 14 bases between the germline ends. The germline gives CDR1 SGHNT, CDR2 YYREEE (reference sequence). The CDR3 DNA reads TGTGCCAGCAGCCTGGGCCGGGGGAGCACTGAAGCTTTCTTT. Protein sequence: CASSLGRGSTEAFF.

The chain uses TRBV25-1 and TRBJ2-7; TRBD2 might be the D (6 bases). Germline V gene sequence: CDR1 MGHDK, CDR2 SYGVNS. This CDR3 comprises 14 residues. Trimming cost V 4 bases and J 4 bases, with 14 bases left between them. The DNA of the CDR3 is TGTGCCAGCAGTGGATTCCGGGGGTTTTACGAGCAGTACTTC. Translated, it gives CASSGFRGFYEQYF.

This clone has only one observation. The gene calls are TRBV11-3 and TRBJ1-1; D is perhaps TRBD1 (5 bases). The CDR3 length is 14 residues. CDR1 and CDR2 (germline): SGHNT, YENEEA. V shed 5 bases and J shed 3 bases, with 13 bases lying between them. In nucleotides, the CDR3 is TGTGCCAGCAGCCCCTCCTCGGGGGACACTGAAGCTTTCTTT. It translates to CASSPSSGDTEAFF.

The sample holds one count of this clone. The V call is TRBV4-2, the J call TRBJ1-1, with TRBD1 identical over 7 bases. With V trimmed by 5 bases and J by 0 bases, 9 bases remained unmatched. The CDR3 runs 16 residues. Germline V CDR1 and CDR2: LGHNA, YNFKEQ. CDR3 sequence: CASSASRDSMNTEAFF. The DNA of the CDR3 is TGTGCCAGCAGCGCAAGTCGGGACAGTATGAACACTGAAGCTTTCTTT.

The chain couples TRBV5-8 to TRBJ2-1; TRBD2 matches 13 bases. The CDR3 is made up of 15 amino acids. Trimming removed 0 bases from V and 7 bases from J; junction bases left unmatched: 1. CDR1 is SGHTS, CDR2 YDEGEE, per germline. The DNA of the CDR3 is TGTGCCAGCAGCTTGGAACTAGCGGGGGGGAATGAGCAGTTCTTC. This gives the protein CASSLELAGGNEQFF. Filled out from reference TRBV5-8 and TRBJ2-1, the complete variable domain reads EAGVTQSPTHLIKTRGQQATLRCSPISGHTSVYWYQQALGLGLQFLLWYDEGEERNRGNFPPRFSGRQFPNYSSELNVNALELEDSALYLCASSLELAGGNEQFFGPGTRLTVL.

This rearrangement joins TRBV2 to TRBJ1-1; D uncertain. Germline CDR1 SNHLY, CDR2 FYNNEI. The V end lost 8 bases, the J end lost 7 bases, and 14 bases lay between the germline ends. The CDR3 sequence is 12 residues long. CDR3 DNA: TGTGCCAGCGGCGGCAGGACGAGTGAAGCTTTCTTT. It encodes CASGGRTSEAFF.

This rearrangement joins TRBV6-6 to TRBJ2-5, with D possibly matching TRBD2 (7 bases). The CDR3 is made up of 15 amino acids. Germline CDR1 MNHNY, CDR2 SVGAGI (reference sequence). Trimming removed 0 bases from V and 3 bases from J, with 11 bases in between. The CDR3 protein is CASSYSSGGEETQYF. CDR3 bases: TGTGCCAGCAGTTACTCATCGGGGGGCGAAGAGACCCAGTACTTC.

This clone was picked up a small number of times. The rearrangement uses TRBV6-1 and TRBJ2-4; D gene unclear. Germline CDR1 MNHNS, CDR2 SASEGT. CDR3 length: 15 amino acids. Trimming pared 2 bases from V and 0 bases from J, leaving 8 bases between. For the CDR3, the DNA is TGTGCCAGCAGTGAACCCAGACTAGCCAAAAACATTCAGTACTTC. Translation gives CASSEPRLAKNIQYF.